This entry is about one T cell receptor beta chain. The antigen is unknown. This record belongs to a study of T cell responses to AZD1222 COVID-19 vaccine. Findings and limits, study-wide: Without day 14 samples, only post-peak T cell repertoires were studied.

The germline CDR1 and CDR2 sequences are MGHRA and YSYEKL. The CDR3 contains 16 residues. V lost 2 bases and J lost 2; bases outside the gene matches: 7. Sequencing was performed with immunoSEQ multiplex PCR; in TCRdb, only in-frame clones are kept and a portion is missing. The table lists about 56,000 clones, 70% to 90% of them singletons. This clonotype originated in an adult in good health. Sequencing used peripheral blood, obtained on day 0 of AZD1222 vaccination. The chain recombines TRBV4-1 with TRBJ2-5; TRBD2 matches at 8 bases. Here the CDR3 reads CASSQSVLAGQETQYF. The CDR3 nucleotides read TGCGCCAGCAGCCAATCGGTCTTAGCGGGGCAAGAGACCCAGTACTTC.